These 31 T cell receptor beta chains were all obtained from the same sample, sequenced in a study of CXCR3-negative and CXCR3-positive naive CD8 T cells. Overall study findings and caveats: The study found more hydrophobic TRB CDR3s in CXCR3-positive naive cells than in CXCR3-negative naive cells.

In preparing the TRB cDNA libraries, 5' RACE with UMI labels was used. From its re-call of the 5' RACE reads, TCRdb lists each CDR3 protein once, without DNA. The specimen's table records roughly 110,000 distinct CDR3 sequences. Their cognate antigens are unknown. The material sequenced was naive CXCR3+ CD8+ T cells from blood. Subset given: CD45RO-CCR7+CD27+CD95- naive CD8+ T cells expressing CXCR3 (TNR3+). The receptors originated from a human donor in good health. Some clones in this sample may be carry-over from other donors' samples.

V gene TRBV27 combines with J gene TRBJ2-1; TCRdb's assignment of TRBD1 cannot be checked, as there is no DNA. The CDR3 length is 15 residues. CDR1 and CDR2 (germline): MNHEY, SMNVEV (reference sequence). CDR3 sequence reads: CASSLVGGSYNEQFF.

The V call is TRBV5-6, the J call TRBJ2-5; TCRdb calls TRBD1, which cannot be checked without DNA. Germline V CDR1 and CDR2: SGHDT, YYEEEE. CDR3 length: 13 residues. CDR3 sequence: CASSLGVPGAQYF.

J is TRBJ2-1 and V is TRBV12-5; without DNA, the TCRdb call of TRBD2 cannot be checked. The CDR3 has 12 amino acids. Germline assignment: CDR1 LGHNT and CDR2 FRNRAP. The CDR3 reads CASGLEVHEQFF.

V usage is TRBV28 and J usage is TRBJ2-3; the TCRdb D gene call, TRBD1, has no DNA to confirm it. This CDR3 contains 14 residues. From germline, CDR1 is MDHEN and CDR2 SYDVKM. CDR3: CASYWTGDTDTQYF.

The chain recombines TRBV7-2 with TRBJ2-2; TCRdb selects TRBD2, and the lack of DNA leaves this call unchecked. CDR1 and CDR2 from the germline V gene are SGHTA and FQGNSA. This CDR3 region has 15 residues. CDR3 sequence reads: CASSHTTSGSWGLFF.

This chain uses TRBV10-3 with TRBJ1-2. The CDR3 loop spans 14 amino acids. CDR1 is ENHRY and CDR2 is SYGVKD in the germline V gene. CDR3 loop: CAINSHRPDDGYTF.

The V and J genes are TRBV2 and TRBJ1-1. From germline, CDR1 is SNHLY and CDR2 FYNNEI. The CDR3 has 14 amino acids. The CDR3 loop is CASSDRRMDTEAFF.

The chain has TRBV12-3 or TRBV12-4 and TRBJ2-7; TCRdb's D call of TRBD2 is untestable without DNA. The CDR3 length is 14 residues. The chain's CDR3 is CASSLSLAGDEQYF.

V is TRBV28 and J is TRBJ2-1; TCRdb proposes TRBD2, but this gene call is untestable without DNA. The germline gives CDR1 MDHEN, CDR2 SYDVKM. The CDR3 runs 14 residues. CDR3 amino acids: CASSLTSGGGEQFF.

The rearrangement joins TRBV9 to TRBJ2-5; with no DNA, the TCRdb D assignment of TRBD1 cannot be verified. The germline CDR1 and CDR2 sequences are SGDLS and YYNGEE. The CDR3 is made up of 14 amino acids. The CDR3 is CASSVPGHQETQYF.

The chain has TRBV4-1 and TRBJ2-2; with no DNA, the TCRdb D assignment of TRBD2 cannot be verified. This CDR3 region has 18 residues. Germline V gives CDR1 MGHRA, CDR2 YSYEKL. CDR3 region: CASSQDPLAETYTGELFF.

V gene TRBV28 combines with J gene TRBJ1-1. The CDR3 contains 13 residues. Germline CDR1 reads MDHEN; CDR2 reads SYDVKM. CDR3 sequence reads: CASRQHRNTEAFF.

The chain carries TRBV29-1 and TRBJ1-1; no DNA is available, so the TRBD1 call from TCRdb remains unchecked. The CDR3 loop spans 14 amino acids. Germline V gene sequence: CDR1 SQVTM, CDR2 ANQGSEA. Here the CDR3 reads CSVEAGQGNTEAFF.

The chain joins TRBV28 to TRBJ2-1. The CDR3 loop spans 15 amino acids. The V gene's germline CDR1 is MDHEN and CDR2 SYDVKM. CDR3 sequence reads: CASSFEGGSYNEQFF.

The rearrangement links TRBV27 to TRBJ2-2; TCRdb gives TRBD1 as the D gene, but with no DNA this cannot be confirmed. The CDR3 totals 12 residues. The V gene's germline CDR1 is MNHEY and CDR2 SMNVEV (reference sequence). The CDR3 is CASRQVTGELFF.

V is TRBV6-5 and J is TRBJ2-7; TCRdb indicates TRBD1, and absent DNA this call remains unverified. Germline V gene lookup returns CDR1 MNHEY and CDR2 SVGAGI. This CDR3 has 13 residues. The CDR3 protein is CASSRTGVDEQYF.

The rearrangement joins TRBV29-1 to TRBJ2-1; TCRdb picks TRBD2, but there is no DNA to check that call. Germline-derived CDR1 and CDR2 are SQVTM and ANQGSEA. The CDR3 is made up of 18 amino acids. CDR3 sequence reads: CSGGGLVGSHTTYNEQFF.

J is TRBJ2-5 and V is TRBV5-6. Germline lookup yields CDR1 SGHDT and CDR2 YYEEEE. The CDR3 sequence is 17 residues long. CDR3: CASSWDSSPLGQETQYF.

The V call is TRBV5-1, the J call TRBJ2-7. The CDR3 spans 12 residues. Germline CDR1 reads SGHRS; CDR2 reads YFSETQ. Here the CDR3 reads CASSLVGFEQYF.

V gene TRBV9 combines with J gene TRBJ2-7; TCRdb indicates TRBD2, and absent DNA this call remains unverified. Germline V gene lookup returns CDR1 SGDLS and CDR2 YYNGEE. CDR3 length: 13 amino acids. The CDR3 protein is CASSPSLGYEQYF.

The chain carries TRBV7-9 and TRBJ2-7; with no DNA, the TCRdb D assignment of TRBD1 cannot be verified. The CDR3 has 13 amino acids. CDR1 is SEHNR and CDR2 is FQNEAQ in the germline V gene (reference sequence). CDR3 loop: CASSFTKQGEQYF.

The V call is TRBV5-1, the J call TRBJ2-7. Germline CDR1 SGHRS, CDR2 YFSETQ. The CDR3 is 14 amino acids. CDR3 amino acids: CASSFGSASYEQYF.

The chain employs TRBV28 and TRBJ2-5; there is no DNA to check the TCRdb D call of TRBD1. The CDR3 has 14 amino acids. Germline-derived CDR1 and CDR2 are MDHEN and SYDVKM. CDR3 sequence: CASSIWTGQETQYF.

The V call is TRBV6-2 or TRBV6-3, the J call TRBJ2-7; TCRdb lists TRBD1, though no DNA is available to test this call. Germline assignment: CDR1 MNHEY and CDR2 SVGEGT. This CDR3 is 14 amino acids long. The CDR3 here is CASSLGAFSYEQYF.

The chain is built from TRBV2 and TRBJ2-5; the D call from TCRdb, TRBD1, cannot be confirmed without DNA. This CDR3 spans 14 amino acids. CDR1 SNHLY and CDR2 FYNNEI come from the germline V gene. This CDR3 reads CASRQTGSGETQYF.

V and J are TRBV20-1 and TRBJ2-1; TCRdb returns TRBD2, unconfirmable since there is no DNA. The germline CDR1 and CDR2 sequences are DFQATT and SNEGSKA (reference sequence). The CDR3 totals 17 residues. This chain's CDR3 is CSARGAFALKAYNEQFF.

This chain links TRBV12-3 or TRBV12-4 with TRBJ2-5; without DNA, the TCRdb call of TRBD1 cannot be checked. The length of the CDR3 is 16 residues. This CDR3 reads CASSFMGGRGSGTQYF.

The chain couples TRBV5-5 to TRBJ2-5; TCRdb designates TRBD1, a call that cannot be tested without DNA. The germline V gene encodes CDR1 SGHKS and CDR2 YYEKEE (reference sequence). CDR3 size: 16 residues. The CDR3 sequence is CASSLGQGAREETQYF.

The V gene is TRBV28, the J gene TRBJ2-7; absent DNA, TCRdb's TRBD2 call cannot be checked. Germline assignment: CDR1 MDHEN and CDR2 SYDVKM. The length of the CDR3 is 14 residues. This chain's CDR3 is CASTPAGTTYEQYF.

The CDR3 spells CASSVSGSTDTQYF. This chain links TRBV7-6 with TRBJ2-3. Germline-derived CDR1 and CDR2 are SGHVS and FNYEAQ. This CDR3 region has 14 residues. Using reference TRBV7-6 and TRBJ2-3 for the parts outside the CDR3, the full variable domain is GAGVSQSPRYKVTKRGQDVALRCDPISGHVSLYWYRQALGQGPEFLTYFNYEAQQDKSGLPNDRFSAERPEGSISTLTIQRTEQRDSAMYRCASSVSGSTDTQYFGPGTRLTVL.

The V gene is TRBV15, the J gene TRBJ2-6; TCRdb proposes TRBD1, but this gene call is untestable without DNA. The CDR3 consists of 17 residues. CDR1 is LNHNV and CDR2 is YYDKDF in the germline V gene (reference sequence). CDR3 loop: CATSREYRNSGANVLTF. The full variable domain, completed using reference TRBV15 and TRBJ2-6, is DAMVIQNPRYQVTQFGKPVTLSCSQTLNHNVMYWYQQKSSQAPKLLFHYYDKDFNNEADTPDNFQSRRPNTSFCFLDIRSPGLGDTAMYLCATSREYRNSGANVLTFGAGSRLTVL.